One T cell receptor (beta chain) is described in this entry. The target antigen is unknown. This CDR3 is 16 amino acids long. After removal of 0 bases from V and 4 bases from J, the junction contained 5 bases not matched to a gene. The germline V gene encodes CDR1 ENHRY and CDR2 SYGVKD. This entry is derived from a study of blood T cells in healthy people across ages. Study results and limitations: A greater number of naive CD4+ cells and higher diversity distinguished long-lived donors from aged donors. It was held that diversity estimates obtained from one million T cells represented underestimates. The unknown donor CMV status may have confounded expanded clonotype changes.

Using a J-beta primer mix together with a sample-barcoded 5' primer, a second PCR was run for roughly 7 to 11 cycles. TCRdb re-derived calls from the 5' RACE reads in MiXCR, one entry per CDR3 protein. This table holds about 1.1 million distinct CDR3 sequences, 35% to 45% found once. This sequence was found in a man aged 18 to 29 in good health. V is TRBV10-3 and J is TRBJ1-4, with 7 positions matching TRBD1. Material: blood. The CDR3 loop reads CAISESPGQFNEKLFF. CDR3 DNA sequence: TGTGCCATCAGTGAGTCACCGGGACAGTTTAATGAAAAACTGTTTTTT.